A selection of T cell receptor beta chains follows, all from one sample in a study of cytotoxic CD8 clonotypes in ibrutinib-treated CLL. This table comes from immunoSEQ multiplex PCR, and its TCRdb copy is limited to in-frame clones, with some not included. The sample lists some 140,000 clones; roughly 90% were seen once. Sequenced material: PBMCs, taken after 12 months of ibrutinib treatment. These receptors were obtained from a human donor with chronic lymphocytic leukemia. The CDR3 runs from the conserved cysteine through the conserved F or W. The D gene is left open where the match is weak. Rows give clone size only sometimes, using once, few, many, or a class for an expanded clone.

j_gene,d_gene,abundance,v_gene,CDR3nt,CDR3aa
TRBJ2-1,-,-,TRBV7-2,TGTGCCAGCAGCCCGAGGAGGGCCGATGAGCAGTTCTTC,CASSPRRADEQFF
TRBJ1-3,-,-,TRBV7-9,TGTGCCAGCAGCTTAGGGGGCGGAAACACCATATATTTT,CASSLGGGNTIYF
TRBJ1-5,-,-,TRBV19,TGTGCCAGTAGTACCTGGGAAGCCAAGGATCAGCCCCAGCATTTT,CASSTWEAKDQPQHF
TRBJ2-5,TRBD2,-,TRBV28,TGTGCCAGCAGTCAGACTAGCGGGCACCCCCGGGAGACCCAGTACTTC,CASSQTSGHPRETQYF
TRBJ1-1,-,-,TRBV2,TGTGCCAGCAGACACAGGCACATGAACACTGAAGCTTTCTTT,CASRHRHMNTEAFF
TRBJ2-7,TRBD2,-,TRBV27,TGTGCCAGCAGTTCCCACGGCGGGAGGGCCTACGAGCAGTACTTC,CASSSHGGRAYEQYF
TRBJ1-2,-,once,TRBV2,TGTGCCAAACGGACAGCAAATAACTATGGCTACACCTTC,CAKRTANNYGYTF
TRBJ1-2,-,-,TRBV30,TGTGCCTGGAATCGGGCATTAGCTAACTATGGCTACACCTTC,CAWNRALANYGYTF
TRBJ2-3,-,-,TRBV28,TGTGCCAGCAGTGGCAGGCTTTCTAGCACAGATACGCAGTATTTT,CASSGRLSSTDTQYF
TRBJ2-7,TRBD2,once,TRBV27,TGTGCCAGCAGTCAGAAGACTAGCGGGGAGCAGTACTTC,CASSQKTSGEQYF
TRBJ2-1,TRBD2,-,TRBV29-1,TGCAGCGCCCCAAGTTGGAGCGGGAGGGCCCTCGGTGAGCAGTTCTTC,CSAPSWSGRALGEQFF
TRBJ1-5,-,-,TRBV12-2,TGTGCAAGTCGCTTAGGTACACAGGGGGCTAATAGCAATCAGCCCCAGCATTTT,CASRLGTQGANSNQPQHF
TRBJ2-5,TRBD2,-,TRBV5-1,TGCGCCAGCAGCTTGGAGTTTAGCGGGAGTTCGGAGACCCAGTACTTC,CASSLEFSGSSETQYF
TRBJ2-7,TRBD2,once,TRBV2,TGTGCCGGACGGGAGGGGGTCGTTGAGCAGTACTTC,CAGREGVVEQYF
TRBJ2-7,-,-,TRBV21-1,TGTGCCAGCAGCCCCCAACCTACGGGCATAGTCCCCGACGAGCAGTACTTC,CASSPQPTGIVPDEQYF
TRBJ1-2,-,-,TRBV6-5,TGTGCCAGCAGCTACCAGAACTATGGCTACACCTTC,CASSYQNYGYTF
TRBJ2-3,-,-,TRBV7-3,TGTGCCAGCAGCTTAGGCCGGACCACAGATACGCAGTATTTT,CASSLGRTTDTQYF
TRBJ2-3,-,-,TRBV9,TGTGCCAGCAGCGCAGGCGGGACAGATACGCAGTATTTT,CASSAGGTDTQYF
TRBJ2-7,-,medium-sized,TRBV6-5,TGTGCCAGCAGTCAGGGTCTCGAGCAGTACTTC,CASSQGLEQYF
TRBJ2-5,TRBD1,-,TRBV19,TGTGCCAGTAGTACCGCAGGGGGCCTCCAAGAGACCCAGTACTTC,CASSTAGGLQETQYF
TRBJ1-1,-,-,TRBV19,TGTGCCAGTAGTATGGGAACTGAAGCTTTCTTT,CASSMGTEAFF
TRBJ2-5,TRBD2,-,TRBV5-1,TGCGCCAGCACCCGGACTAGCGGGGGGGAAGAGACCCAGTACTTC,CASTRTSGGEETQYF
TRBJ1-4,TRBD1,-,TRBV28,TGTGCCAGCAGTGGACAGGGCCCTTCGGAAAAACTGTTTTTT,CASSGQGPSEKLFF
TRBJ2-1,-,-,TRBV9,TGTGCCAGCAGCGAGGGGAATGAGCAGTTCTTC,CASSEGNEQFF
TRBJ2-1,TRBD2,once,TRBV23-1,TGCGCCAGCCCCCGGGGCGGGAGGGTTTACAATGAGCAGTTCTTC,CASPRGGRVYNEQFF
TRBJ1-4,-,-,TRBV28,TGTGCCAGCACCAACCGTCAGGGAAATGAAAAACTGTTTTTT,CASTNRQGNEKLFF
TRBJ2-1,-,few,TRBV30,TGTGCCTGGAGTAGGAGTAATGAGCAGTTCTTC,CAWSRSNEQFF
TRBJ2-7,TRBD2,-,TRBV4-2,TGTGCCAGCAGCCAAGATCTTAATGCGGCTAGCGGGGTCTCGAGCTCCTACGAGCAGTACTTC,CASSQDLNAASGVSSSYEQYF
TRBJ2-1,-,-,TRBV9,TGTGCCAGCAGCGTAGCGGTATTGGACTCGAGCTCCTACAATGAGCAGTTCTTC,CASSVAVLDSSSYNEQFF
TRBJ1-1,-,once,TRBV14,TGTGCCAGCAGCCAAGGGCAGAACACTGAAGCTTTCTTT,CASSQGQNTEAFF
TRBJ2-1,-,-,TRBV7-2,TGTGCCAGCAGCTTAGTTTTTGGTAATGAGCAGTTCTTC,CASSLVFGNEQFF
TRBJ2-5,-,-,TRBV10-3,TGTGCCATCAGTGAGTCAACCGGGACATACCAAGAGACCCAGTACTTC,CAISESTGTYQETQYF
TRBJ1-5,-,-,TRBV9,TGTGCCAGCAGCGCGGGCTATCAGGAGCCCCAGCATTTT,CASSAGYQEPQHF
TRBJ2-7,TRBD2,-,TRBV5-4,TGTGCCAGCAGCTTAGGTCTAGCGGGAGATTACCACGAGCAGTACTTC,CASSLGLAGDYHEQYF
TRBJ2-5,-,once,TRBV29-1,TGCAGCGTTGAAGCCCCAGGGCACCAAGAGACCCAGTACTTC,CSVEAPGHQETQYF
TRBJ2-1,TRBD2,-,TRBV4-1,TGCGCCAGCAGCCAAGTCAAGCGGGAGGCGTTCAATGAGCAGTTCTTC,CASSQVKREAFNEQFF
TRBJ2-1,-,-,TRBV28,TGTGCCAGCAACCGGGAATTAAGTGCGAATGAGCAGTTCTTC,CASNRELSANEQFF
TRBJ2-1,-,once,TRBV5-1,TGCGCCAGCAGCTTGGGCGACTCTTACAATGAGCAGTTCTTC,CASSLGDSYNEQFF
TRBJ1-2,-,once,TRBV23-1,TGCGCCAGCTGGACGGCCTCCTATGGCTACACCTTC,CASWTASYGYTF
TRBJ2-5,TRBD2,once,TRBV10-1,TGCGCCAGCAGTGATACTAGCGGGAGTGAGACCCAGTACTTC,CASSDTSGSETQYF
TRBJ2-1,-,-,TRBV28,TGTGCCAGCAGTCTCAGCGGGCGACCCTACAATGAGCAGTTCTTC,CASSLSGRPYNEQFF
TRBJ2-1,TRBD2,-,TRBV25-1,TGTGCCAGCAGTGACTCGCAGATGGGACTAGTTGACAATGAGCAGTTCTTC,CASSDSQMGLVDNEQFF
TRBJ2-1,-,-,TRBV15,TGTGCCACCAGCCACACGAGGAATGAGCAGTTCTTC,CATSHTRNEQFF
TRBJ2-1,TRBD2,-,TRBV7-3,TGTGCCAGCAGCTTACGGGGACTAGGGTACAATGAGCAGTTCTTC,CASSLRGLGYNEQFF
TRBJ2-3,-,-,TRBV7-3,TGTGCCAGCAGCCTAGACAGTAGCACAGATACGCAGTATTTT,CASSLDSSTDTQYF
TRBJ1-3,-,-,TRBV5-1,TGCGCCAGCAGCTTGACTACAGGGATCTCTGGAAACACCATATATTTT,CASSLTTGISGNTIYF
TRBJ2-3,-,once,TRBV7-2,TGTGCCAGCAGCCCACCCGAGAGGGATACGCAGTATTTT,CASSPPERDTQYF
TRBJ2-5,-,-,TRBV19,TGTGCCAGTAGCGACAGGGGACTAGCACGTGTTGCGGAGACCCAGTACTTC,CASSDRGLARVAETQYF
TRBJ2-3,-,once,TRBV4-1,TGCGCCAGCAGCCAGGGCCGAACGAAAGATACGCAGTATTTT,CASSQGRTKDTQYF
TRBJ1-5,-,-,TRBV6-5,TGTGCCAGCAGTTACTCGGGGCGGCAGCCCCAGCATTTT,CASSYSGRQPQHF